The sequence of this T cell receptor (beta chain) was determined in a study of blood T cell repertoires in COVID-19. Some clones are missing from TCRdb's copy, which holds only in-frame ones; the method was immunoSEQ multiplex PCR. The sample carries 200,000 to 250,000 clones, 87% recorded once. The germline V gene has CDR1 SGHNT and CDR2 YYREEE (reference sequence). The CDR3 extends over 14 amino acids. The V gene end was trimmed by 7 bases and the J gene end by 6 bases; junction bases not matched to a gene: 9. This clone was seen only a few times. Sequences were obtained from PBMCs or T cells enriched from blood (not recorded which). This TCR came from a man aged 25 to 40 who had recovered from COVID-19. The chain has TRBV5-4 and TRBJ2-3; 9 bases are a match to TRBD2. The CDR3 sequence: CASLERGVGDTQYF. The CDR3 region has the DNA TGTGCCAGCCTCGAGCGGGGGGTAGGTGATACGCAGTATTTT.